These 2 T cell receptor beta chains originate from one sample sequenced in a study of memory CD4+ T cells and cytomegalovirus serostatus. The sort gate was single viable CD3+CD4+CD8-CD45RO+ cells for memory CD4+ T cells. Clones were read by immunoSEQ multiplex PCR, and TCRdb kept only the in-frame ones, dropping some. The data hold over 55,000 clones, with approximately 80% observed a single time. The sequenced sample consisted of memory CD4+ T cells from blood. The receptors were gathered from an adult in good health and CMV-seronegative.

This chain uses TRBV28 with TRBJ2-5; D may be TRBD2 (6 bases). V dropped 5 bases and J dropped 4 bases, with 17 bases sitting between them. The CDR3 loop spans 15 amino acids. Looked up from germline, CDR1 is MDHEN and CDR2 is SYDVKM. The DNA of the CDR3 is TGTGCCAGCAGTCCGGGACTCACTGGGGGAGAGACCCAGTACTTC. Amino acids: CASSPGLTGGETQYF.

The chain uses TRBV5-6 and TRBJ2-7, with 9 positions matching TRBD2. V was clipped by 1 base and J by 2 bases; unmatched bases: 10. Germline CDR1 SGHDT, CDR2 YYEEEE. CDR3 length: 17 residues. CDR3 sequence: CASSLRRSGGLPYEQYF. Written as DNA, the CDR3 is TGTGCCAGCAGCTTGAGGAGGAGCGGGGGGCTTCCCTACGAGCAGTACTTC.